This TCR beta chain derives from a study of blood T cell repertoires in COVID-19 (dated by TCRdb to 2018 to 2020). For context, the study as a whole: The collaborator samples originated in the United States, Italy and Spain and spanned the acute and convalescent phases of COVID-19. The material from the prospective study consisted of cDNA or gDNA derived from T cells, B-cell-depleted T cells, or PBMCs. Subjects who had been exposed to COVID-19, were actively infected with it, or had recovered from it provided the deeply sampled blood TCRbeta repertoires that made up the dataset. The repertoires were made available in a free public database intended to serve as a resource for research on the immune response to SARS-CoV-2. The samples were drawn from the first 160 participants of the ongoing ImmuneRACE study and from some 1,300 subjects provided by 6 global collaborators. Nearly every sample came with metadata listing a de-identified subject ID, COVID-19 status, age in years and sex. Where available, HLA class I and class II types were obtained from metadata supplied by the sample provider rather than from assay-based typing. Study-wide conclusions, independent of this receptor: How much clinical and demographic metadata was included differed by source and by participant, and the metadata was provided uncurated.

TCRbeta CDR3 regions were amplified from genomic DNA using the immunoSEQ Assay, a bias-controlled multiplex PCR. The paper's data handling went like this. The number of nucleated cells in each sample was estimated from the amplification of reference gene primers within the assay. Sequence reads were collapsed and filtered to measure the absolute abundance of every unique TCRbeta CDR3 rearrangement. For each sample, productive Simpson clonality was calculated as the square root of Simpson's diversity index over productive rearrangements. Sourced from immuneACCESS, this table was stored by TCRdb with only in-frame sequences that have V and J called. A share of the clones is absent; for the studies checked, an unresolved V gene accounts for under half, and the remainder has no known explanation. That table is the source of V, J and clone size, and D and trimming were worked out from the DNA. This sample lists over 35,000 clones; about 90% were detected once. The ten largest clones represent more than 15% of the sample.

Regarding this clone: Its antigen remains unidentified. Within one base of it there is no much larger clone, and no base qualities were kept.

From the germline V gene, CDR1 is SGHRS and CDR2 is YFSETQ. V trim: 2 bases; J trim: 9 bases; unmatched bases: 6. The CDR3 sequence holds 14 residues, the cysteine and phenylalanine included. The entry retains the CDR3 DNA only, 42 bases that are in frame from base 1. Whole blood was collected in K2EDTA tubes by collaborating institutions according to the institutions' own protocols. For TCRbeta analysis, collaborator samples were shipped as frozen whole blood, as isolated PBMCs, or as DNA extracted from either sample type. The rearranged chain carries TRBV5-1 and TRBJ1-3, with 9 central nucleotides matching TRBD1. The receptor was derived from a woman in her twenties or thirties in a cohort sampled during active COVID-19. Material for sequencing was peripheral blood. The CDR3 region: CASSFGTGPGTIYF. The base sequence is TGCGCCAGCAGCTTTGGGACAGGGCCCGGCACCATATATTTT.